This T cell receptor (beta chain) is drawn from a study of T cell responses to AZD1222 COVID-19 vaccine. General study points: In a largely white British group with more females than males, clonal diversity was possibly underestimated.

Using immunoSEQ multiplex PCR, the repertoire was profiled, and TCRdb retains in-frame clones only, with some absent. Counted here are about 89,000 clones, around 84% occurring once; the ten biggest clones make up approximately 5.6%. CDR1 SGHRS and CDR2 YFSETQ come from the germline V gene. Germline trimming cut 3 bases from V and 8 bases from J; bases unmatched to any gene: 7. The CDR3 totals 15 residues. This clone was seen a few times. What it recognizes is unknown. This TCR derives from an adult who received the AZD1222 COVID-19 vaccine. Material: peripheral blood, obtained 28 days after the second AZD1222 dose. The chain couples TRBV5-1 to TRBJ2-1; 11 positions match TRBD2. DNA for the CDR3: TGCGCCAGCAGCTCTGGAGAGGGACTAGCGGATGAGCAGTTCTTC. Protein sequence: CASSSGEGLADEQFF.